The 31 T cell receptor beta chains presented below share a single source sample, sequenced in a study of blood T cell repertoires in COVID-19 (dated by TCRdb to the early 2020s). The library relied on the immunoSEQ multiplex PCR assay. As stored in TCRdb, this immuneACCESS dataset retains in-frame rearrangements with V and J assigned. A fraction of the clones does not appear; measured against another copy, unresolved V genes explain less than half of the discrepancy, and the remainder lacks a known reason. The sample yields around 50,000 clones; roughly 84% were counted once. 7% to 9.5% of the sample is in the top ten clones. Sample: peripheral blood. The receptors shown here come from a man aged 45-65 years with active COVID-19.

J is TRBJ2-7 and V is TRBV4-1, with 7 nucleotides matching TRBD2. The CDR3 has 13 residues. Per germline, CDR1 MGHRA and CDR2 YSYEKL. J was trimmed by 4 bases and V by 4 bases; bases with no gene match: 4. CDR3 region: CASSPWTSYEQYF. Here the CDR3 DNA reads TGCGCCAGCAGCCCTTGGACTAGTTACGAGCAGTACTTC.

The V gene is TRBV18, the J gene TRBJ1-2, with 12 positions matching TRBD1. The germline gives CDR1 KGHSH, CDR2 LQKENI. There are 14 residues in the CDR3. Unmatched junction bases numbered 5, after V lost 6 bases and J lost 6 bases. CDR3 in amino acids: CASSPGTGGNGYTF. In DNA form, the CDR3 reads TGTGCCAGCTCTCCCGGGACAGGGGGCAATGGCTACACCTTC.

The chain uses TRBV24-1 and TRBJ2-3; 14 bases line up with TRBD2. This CDR3 spans 13 amino acids. Looked up from germline, CDR1 is KGHDR and CDR2 is SFDVKD. J gave up 5 bases and V 10 bases, and 1 base lay outside the gene matches. This chain's CDR3 is CATGTSGRDTQYF. The CDR3 coding sequence is TGTGCCACGGGGACTAGCGGGAGAGATACGCAGTATTTT.

This chain joins TRBV18 and TRBJ1-1; D not resolved. The germline CDR1 and CDR2 sequences are KGHSH and LQKENI. This CDR3 is built from 13 residues. The germline V and J ends were trimmed by 2 bases and 1 base, with 5 bases remaining between them. CDR3 residues: CASSPGENTEAFF. In nucleotides, the CDR3 is TGTGCCAGCTCACCAGGAGAGAACACTGAAGCTTTCTTT.

CDR3 sequence: CASSEPKSGSYNEQFF. The CDR3 DNA sequence: TGTGCCAGCAGCGAGCCCAAAAGCGGGTCCTACAATGAGCAGTTCTTC. The rearrangement joins TRBV9 to TRBJ2-1, with D possibly being TRBD2 (6 bases). V was clipped by 3 bases and J by 1 base, with 14 bases between them. Germline V gives CDR1 SGDLS, CDR2 YYNGEE. The length of the CDR3 is 16 residues.

The chain couples TRBV6-1 to TRBJ1-1; D perhaps matches TRBD1 (6 bases). Trimming removed 1 base from V and 4 bases from J, with 13 bases in between. The germline gives CDR1 MNHNS, CDR2 SASEGT. CDR3 size: 15 residues. CDR3 coding DNA: TGTGCCAGCAGTGAAGTTGGGGGCTACCGCACTGAAGCTTTCTTT. This gives the protein CASSEVGGYRTEAFF.

The J gene is TRBJ2-3, the V gene TRBV19, with TRBD1 identical over 9 bases. The germline gives CDR1 LNHDA, CDR2 SQIVND (reference sequence). This CDR3 has 14 residues. The V segment lost 5 bases and the J segment 4 bases; nucleotides outside the gene matches: 4. CDR3 sequence reads: CASSLRQGADTQYF. The CDR3 coding sequence is TGTGCCAGTAGTTTAAGACAGGGGGCAGATACGCAGTATTTT.

The chain carries TRBV6-5 and TRBJ2-7; 9 nucleotides line up with TRBD1. CDR1 is MNHEY and CDR2 is SVGAGI in the germline V gene. Trimming cost V 6 bases and J 2 bases; bases outside gene matches: 5. CDR3 length: 14 amino acids. This CDR3 is CASRRDRDTYEQYF. For the CDR3, the DNA is TGTGCCAGCAGAAGGGACAGGGATACCTACGAGCAGTACTTC.

This clone has a single count. V usage is TRBV18 and J usage is TRBJ1-1, with 9 bases lining up with TRBD1. Looked up from germline, CDR1 is KGHSH and CDR2 is LQKENI. This CDR3 region has 16 residues. V gave up 2 bases and J gave up 1 base; unmatched junction bases: 5. CDR3 sequence: CASSPTGQGGNTEAFF. The CDR3 bases are TGTGCCAGCTCACCAACGGGACAGGGTGGGAACACTGAAGCTTTCTTT.

This chain joins TRBV5-5 and TRBJ1-3; D remains unclear. CDR3 size: 14 residues. Trimming pared 0 bases from V and 3 bases from J, leaving 7 bases between. CDR1 is SGHKS and CDR2 is YYEKEE in the germline V gene (reference sequence). CDR3 DNA: TGTGCCAGCAGCTTGGTAACAATTGGAAACACCATATATTTT. Protein sequence: CASSLVTIGNTIYF. Together with reference TRBV5-5 and TRBJ1-3, the CDR3 gives the full variable domain: DAGVTQSPTHLIKTRGQQVTLRCSPISGHKSVSWYQQVLGQGPQFIFQYYEKEERGRGNFPDRFSARQFPNYSSELNVNALLLGDSALYLCASSLVTIGNTIYFGEGSWLTVV.

The J gene is TRBJ1-2, the V gene TRBV9, with TRBD1 identical over 7 bases. Germline V CDR1 and CDR2: SGDLS, YYNGEE. The CDR3 has 13 residues. The J segment lost 4 bases and the V segment lost 4 bases, leaving 4 bases of the junction unmatched. The CDR3 DNA sequence: TGTGCCAGCAGCCCTAGACAGGGCTATGGCTACACCTTC. Its translation: CASSPRQGYGYTF.

The chain recombines TRBV18 with TRBJ1-3; D is ambiguous. The CDR3 totals 15 residues. Per germline, CDR1 KGHSH and CDR2 LQKENI. The V and J ends lost 1 base and 1 base respectively, with 8 bases between them. The DNA for the CDR3 is TGTGCCAGCTCACCACAGACGGGGTCTGGAAACACCATATATTTT. This sequence encodes CASSPQTGSGNTIYF.

This rearrangement joins TRBV6-5 to TRBJ1-5; 10 bases line up with TRBD1. The junction had 7 bases not matched to a gene; V was cut back by 7 bases and J by 4 bases. CDR1 is MNHEY, CDR2 SVGAGI, per germline. The CDR3 runs to 15 residues. The CDR3 coding sequence is TGTGCCAGCACTGTGGGACAGGGGAGGAATCAGCCCCAGCATTTT. It codes for CASTVGQGRNQPQHF.

This clone has just a few counts. V is TRBV5-1 and J is TRBJ2-6; 9 nucleotides line up with TRBD1. Germline loops: CDR1 SGHRS, CDR2 YFSETQ. The V and J ends lost 4 bases and 0 bases, in that order; junction bases with no gene match: 8. This CDR3 is 18 amino acids long. The DNA of the CDR3 is TGCGCCAGCAGCAAAACCGGGACAGGGATCTCTGGGGCCAACGTCCTGACTTTC. Its translation: CASSKTGTGISGANVLTF.

V is TRBV6-5 and J is TRBJ1-1; TRBD1 matches at 9 bases. V trimming: 7 bases; J trimming: 6 bases; junction bases outside the gene matches: 12. CDR3 length: 15 residues. The V gene's germline CDR1 is MNHEY and CDR2 SVGAGI. The CDR3: CASKTGTGFRAEAFF. CDR3 sequence (DNA): TGTGCCAGCAAAACCGGGACAGGGTTTAGGGCTGAAGCTTTCTTT.

The gene calls are TRBV7-8 and TRBJ2-7, with 15 nucleotides matching TRBD2. Germline CDR1 reads SGHVS; CDR2 reads FQNEAQ. The CDR3 length is 19 residues. V trimming: 5 bases; J trimming: 0 bases; junction bases outside the gene matches: 11. The CDR3 reads CASSEGGLAGGGGSYEQYF. The DNA for the CDR3 is TGTGCCAGCAGCGAGGGGGGACTAGCGGGAGGCGGAGGCTCCTACGAGCAGTACTTC.

The rearrangement uses TRBV4-3 and TRBJ2-4; a possible D gene is TRBD2 (6 bases). Germline values: CDR1 LGHNA, CDR2 YSLEER. V lost 1 base, J lost 8 bases, and 21 bases lay in between. The CDR3 extends over 17 amino acids. The CDR3 is CASSQAFLSEAGHIQYF. The CDR3 DNA reads TGCGCCAGCAGCCAAGCCTTCCTATCGGAAGCGGGTCACATTCAGTACTTC.

The chain employs TRBV2 and TRBJ1-6; D unresolved. V lost 4 bases and J 7 bases, leaving 14 bases between the germline ends. Germline values: CDR1 SNHLY, CDR2 FYNNEI. The CDR3 loop spans 15 amino acids. CDR3 in DNA: TGTGCCAGCAGTGCGGGGAGAGGGCCCAATTCACCCCTCCACTTT. This encodes CASSAGRGPNSPLHF.

This clone was counted only a few times. This chain links TRBV24-1 with TRBJ2-5, with D perhaps matching TRBD2 (7 bases). The CDR3 covers 16 residues. Trimming took 2 bases from V and 2 from J, leaving 14 bases between them. Germline CDR1 and CDR2: KGHDR and SFDVKD. This CDR3 reads CATSDWRGGTQETQYF. The DNA of the CDR3 is TGTGCCACCAGTGATTGGCGGGGAGGGACACAAGAGACCCAGTACTTC.

This chain connects TRBV9 to TRBJ2-7, with D uncertain. This CDR3 has 14 residues. V gave up 0 bases and J gave up 0 bases, with 7 bases separating them. Germline CDR1 reads SGDLS; CDR2 reads YYNGEE. As DNA, the CDR3 is TGTGCCAGCAGCGTAGGAATTAGCTCCTACGAGCAGTACTTC. Its translation: CASSVGISSYEQYF.

In this sample, this clone turned up a few times. The gene calls are TRBV28 and TRBJ1-5; D is ambiguous. CDR1 and CDR2 (germline): MDHEN, SYDVKM. The length of the CDR3 is 13 residues. Trimming left V 6 bases short and J 6 bases short, with 12 bases between. The CDR3 protein is CASSHRSGQPQHF. CDR3 coding DNA: TGTGCCAGCAGCCACCGGTCTGGTCAGCCCCAGCATTTT.

The J gene is TRBJ2-3, the V gene TRBV11-3; 14 nucleotides align to TRBD2. The trim removed 5 bases at V and 4 bases at J, leaving 2 bases unmatched. Germline lookup yields CDR1 SGHNT and CDR2 YENEEA. This CDR3 comprises 15 residues. The CDR3 coding sequence is TGTGCCAGCAGCCCGGGACTAGCGGGAGCAGATACGCAGTATTTT. Translated, it gives CASSPGLAGADTQYF.

The chain has TRBV28 and TRBJ1-2; D gene unclear. CDR1 is MDHEN, CDR2 SYDVKM, per germline. The CDR3 runs 13 residues. The V gene lost 8 bases and the J gene lost 6 bases, with 16 bases spanning the gap. CDR3 coding DNA: TGTGCCAGCGGAGGGCAAGCCTCCCATGGCTACACCTTC. Its translation is CASGGQASHGYTF.

The J gene is TRBJ1-1, the V gene TRBV6-2 or TRBV6-3; a weak D match, TRBD1 (6 bases). This CDR3 is built from 16 residues. Germline V CDR1 and CDR2: MNHEY, SVGEGT. The germline V and J ends were trimmed by 5 bases and 6 bases, with 22 bases remaining between them. CDR3 in amino acids: CASSIDPRGGRPEAFF. The CDR3 DNA sequence: TGTGCCAGCAGTATAGATCCAAGGGGGGGGAGACCTGAAGCTTTCTTT.

This clone was picked up one time. This chain connects TRBV5-4 to TRBJ2-1, with D maybe TRBD2 (6 bases). V was cut by 1 base and J by 7 bases, with 12 bases left in between. This CDR3 has 14 amino acids. From germline, CDR1 is SGHNT and CDR2 YYREEE (reference sequence). CDR3 bases: TGTGCCAGCAGCTTGATAGGGGAGGCAAATGAGCAGTTCTTC. Its translation: CASSLIGEANEQFF.

This clone was seen a single time. The rearrangement links TRBV4-3 to TRBJ1-4, with 8 bases that match TRBD1. Germline V gene data show CDR1 as LGHNA and CDR2 as YSLEER. V was pared by 7 bases and J by 7 bases, with 5 bases of the junction left unmatched. The CDR3 has 13 amino acids. CDR3 nucleotides: TGCGCCAGCAAGGCCAGGGGGCTTGAAAAACTGTTTTTT. Translated: CASKARGLEKLFF.

Within the sample, this clone is medium-sized. V and J are TRBV7-6 and TRBJ2-7; 9 positions match TRBD2. Germline V gives CDR1 SGHVS, CDR2 FNYEAQ. The J segment lost 3 bases and the V segment lost 1 base, leaving 4 bases of the junction unmatched. The CDR3 loop spans 15 amino acids. The CDR3 here is CASSLESGRHYEQYF. CDR3 bases: TGTGCCAGCAGCTTAGAAAGCGGGAGGCACTACGAGCAGTACTTC.

In DNA, the CDR3 is TGTGCCAGCGCTCAGCCCCAGAGGCCACTCGCCGGCACCGGGGAGCTGTTTTTT. This translates into CASAQPQRPLAGTGELFF. The genes are TRBV7-9 and TRBJ2-2; D gene ambiguous. Trimming left V 8 bases short and J 4 bases short, with 26 bases between. Germline V lookup: CDR1 SEHNR, CDR2 FQNEAQ (reference sequence). This CDR3 is 18 amino acids long.

The rearrangement links TRBV7-9 to TRBJ2-3, with 9 positions matching TRBD2. The CDR3 contains 16 residues. Germline values: CDR1 SEHNR, CDR2 FQNEAQ (reference sequence). The J segment lost 5 bases and the V segment lost 5 bases, leaving 11 bases of the junction unmatched. The CDR3 coding sequence is TGTGCCAGCAGCGGAAGGGCTCTAGCGGGACGAGATACGCAGTATTTT. It codes for CASSGRALAGRDTQYF.

The chain recombines TRBV6-5 with TRBJ2-7; 7 nucleotides match TRBD1. The V gene's germline CDR1 is MNHEY and CDR2 SVGAGI. V lost 5 bases to trimming and J lost 0 bases; unmatched junction nucleotides: 4. The CDR3 has 14 amino acids. CDR3: CASSRDSPSYEQYF. CDR3 sequence (DNA): TGTGCCAGCAGTCGGGACAGCCCCTCCTACGAGCAGTACTTC.

This chain uses TRBV7-9 with TRBJ1-2; 7 nucleotides match TRBD1. The germline CDR1 and CDR2 sequences are SEHNR and FQNEAQ (reference sequence). The V segment lost 4 bases and the J segment 5 bases; nucleotides outside the gene matches: 4. This CDR3 is built from 13 residues. The CDR3 sequence is CASSYTGEYGYTF. CDR3 DNA sequence: TGTGCCAGCAGCTATACAGGGGAGTATGGCTACACCTTC.